This T cell receptor (beta chain) emerged from a study of radiation and T cells in renal cell carcinoma. As regards this clone: Its antigen is currently unknown.

Study-wide points: In blood, top tumor clones expanded by 2 weeks, shrinking by 4.

Measured with immunoSEQ multiplex PCR; TCRdb has only the in-frame clones, and not every one. Seen here are around 140,000 clones, around four fifths observed once, and the top ten hold 20% to 25%. This sample's time point: baseline pretreatment blood. Treatment in this sample: 15 Gy SBRT to primary tumor, nephrectomy 4 weeks later. After SBRT, blood was collected at 2 and 4 weeks, plus baseline. Sequenced here: blood, sampled from a patient whose treatment included radiotherapy and nephrectomy. The sequence came from a woman between 50 and 59 years old with renal cell carcinoma.

CDR3 protein: CASNGAAYNEQFF. The CDR3 DNA follows: TGTGCCAGCAACGGAGCGGCCTACAATGAGCAGTTCTTC. This chain links TRBV7-2 with TRBJ2-1; D perhaps matches TRBD2 (5 bases). Germline CDR1 is SGHTA and CDR2 is FQGNSA. V was trimmed by 7 bases and J by 2 bases, leaving 9 bases between them. This CDR3 has 13 amino acids. The full variable domain, completed using reference TRBV7-2 and TRBJ2-1, is GAGVSQSPSNKVTEKGKDVELRCDPISGHTALYWYRQSLGQGLEFLIYFQGNSAPDKSGLPSDRFSAERTGGSVSTLTIQRTQQEDSAVYLCASNGAAYNEQFFGPGTRLTVL.